The T cell receptor (beta chain) described here comes from a study of T-cell memory formation after mild COVID-19. At the level of the study: Clusters of TCRs were largely donor specific. Study outcomes and limitations: Day 37-peaking second-wave clones had unconfirmed SARS-CoV-2 specificity. Detection of some responders pre-infection suggested pre-existing cross-reactive memory T cells participated.

Between the trimmed V and J ends, which lost 7 bases and 6 bases, there was a span of 10 bases. This CDR3 comprises 12 residues. There are a few counts of this clonotype. Its specificity is unknown. One entry per CDR3 protein, called by TCRdb with MiXCR from the 5' RACE reads. The table includes hundreds of thousands of distinct CDR3 sequences, about 23% detected once. This clonotype was sampled from an adult woman who had mild COVID-19 (a few samples of this study predate the infection). Cell type and time point are not known. Sequenced input: PBMCs or a T cell subset sorted from them (not recorded which). The chain is built from TRBV12-3 or TRBV12-4 and TRBJ1-5, with a weak D call TRBD1 (5 bases). The CDR3 DNA sequence: TGTGCCAGCACATGGGGGGGTCAGCCCCAGCATTTT. Translation gives CASTWGGQPQHF.